This TCR beta chain was sequenced during a study of metastatic and nonmetastatic thyroid tumors. Study-level background: From malignant and benign thyroid patients, repertoires in blood and in tumor or nodule tissue were compared. Study conclusions and caveats: Benign nodules reportedly had significantly lower TCR beta diversity than malignant thyroid tumors in blood and tumor.

Comments on this clone: The antigen is not known.

Prior to thyroid surgery, none of the patients had received any treatment. In the authors' methods: CDR3 was compared across clinicopathological groups, and the resulting differences were used to build a distant-metastasis classifier for papillary thyroid cancer. Through MiXCR, TCRdb re-clonotyped the PCR reads. The V and J calls and clone size are TCRdb's, not the authors'. The data show approximately 40,000 clones, less than 25% seen once. The sequenced sample consisted of blood. This clonotype originated in a female donor with papillary thyroid cancer or a benign thyroid nodule (not recorded which). Some clones in this sample may be carry-over from other donors' samples.

The CDR3 sequence: CASSEVQPYYGYTF. In DNA, the CDR3 is TGTGCCAGCAGTGAGGTTCAGCCTTACTATGGCTACACCTTC. The rearrangement uses TRBV6-1 and TRBJ1-2, with D uncertain. The CDR3 is 14 amino acids. The V and J ends lost 3 bases and 3 bases respectively, with 11 bases between them. Looked up from germline, CDR1 is MNHNS and CDR2 is SASEGT.